This T cell receptor beta chain was observed in a study of blood T cell repertoires in COVID-19 (dated by TCRdb to the early 2020s). With regard to the full study: The collaborator samples originated in the United States, Italy and Spain and spanned the acute and convalescent phases of COVID-19. The material from the prospective study consisted of cDNA or gDNA derived from T cells, B-cell-depleted T cells, or PBMCs. Subjects who had been exposed to COVID-19, were actively infected with it, or had recovered from it provided the deeply sampled blood TCRbeta repertoires that made up the dataset. The repertoires were released in a freely available public database meant as a resource for research on the immune response to SARS-CoV-2. Samples came from the ongoing ImmuneRACE study (first 160 participants) plus 1,254 subjects from 6 global collaborators. Sample metadata almost always included a de-identified subject ID, COVID-19 status, age in years and sex. Where available, HLA class I and class II types were obtained from metadata supplied by the sample provider rather than from assay-based typing. Paper-wide results and their limitations: The quantity of clinical and demographic metadata differed by source and by participant and was supplied without curation.

Whole blood was collected in K2EDTA tubes by collaborating institutions according to the institutions' own protocols. For TCRbeta analysis, collaborator samples were shipped as frozen whole blood, as isolated PBMCs, or as DNA extracted from either sample type. With regard to this clone: The antigen it binds to is not known. No DNA is shown, since the ends of the CDR3 on it are uncertain; the CDR3 is the one TCRdb lists.

TCRbeta CDR3 regions were amplified from genomic DNA using the immunoSEQ Assay, a bias-controlled multiplex PCR. In the source study's methods: Within the assay, amplification of reference gene primers was used to estimate how many nucleated cells each sample contained. To quantify the absolute abundance of each unique TCRbeta CDR3 rearrangement, sequence reads were collapsed and filtered. For each sample, productive Simpson clonality was calculated as the square root of Simpson's diversity index across productive rearrangements. TCRdb's version of the immuneACCESS table is confined to in-frame rearrangements and falls short of the full clone set. An unresolved V gene accounts for under half of the shortfall where checked; the remainder is of unknown origin. V and J calls and clone size are those listed in that table; D and trimming were worked out from the DNA. Present in this sample are just over 650,000 clones, approximately 90% of which were seen just once. The ten largest clonotypes hold under 0.3% of the sample.

The CDR3 holds 13 amino acids from the cysteine to the phenylalanine. CDR1 and CDR2 are read off the germline V gene as SGHAT and FQNNGV. The rearranged chain carries TRBV11-2 and TRBJ2-1; the table's D call TRBD2 went unverified against the DNA. This receptor was identified in a woman between 18 and 29 years old with acute or convalescent COVID-19. Sequenced: peripheral blood. The encoded CDR3 is CASSLVGGGALFF.